This T cell receptor beta chain was profiled in a study of cytomegalovirus exposure and HLA in healthy donors. V was shortened by 4 bases and J by 9 bases, with 22 bases between the two germline ends. CDR3 length: 15 residues. CDR1 is SQVTM, CDR2 ANQGSEA, per germline. The PCR was carried out with 60 Vbeta primers and 13 Jbeta primers. Profiled with immunoSEQ multiplex PCR; TCRdb holds only in-frame clones, not every one. The sample gives about 130,000 clones, about 72% of which show up once; approximately 1.5% is in the top ten. Study-level results: Later, TCR association rates were found to vary by HLA locus, highest for DRB1 and lowest for HLA-C.

As for this clone: Its target is unknown.

The chain employs TRBV29-1 and TRBJ2-1, with D hard to call. The sequencing input was PBMCs. This sequence originates from a female donor in good health and CMV-seronegative. This CDR3 is CSVGWQAQSIGEQFF. The CDR3 bases are TGCAGCGTTGGATGGCAGGCCCAATCGATAGGTGAGCAGTTCTTC.